This passage covers 27 T cell receptor beta chains from one sample sequenced in a study of CD8 T cells in Susac syndrome. With random hexamers, 0.5 to 1 ug RNA was reverse transcribed. Using its own MiXCR run on the immunoSEQ multiplex PCR reads, TCRdb lists one record per CDR3 protein. In the table there are tens of thousands of distinct CDR3 sequences, around nine tenths of which are singletons. Sequencing used CD8+ T cells from PBMCs. Source of these receptors: a human donor with multiple sclerosis.

The V call is TRBV7-3, the J call TRBJ2-1; TRBD2 aligns across 8 bases. The CDR3 spans 13 residues. Trimming removed 3 bases from V and 7 bases from J; junction bases left unmatched: 2. CDR1 is SGHTA, CDR2 FQGTGA, per germline. CDR3 nucleotides: TGTGCCAGCAGCTTCCGGGGGGGGAATGAGCAGTTCTTC. It is translated as CASSFRGGNEQFF.

V is TRBV11-1 and J is TRBJ2-7; 8 nucleotides align to TRBD1. The CDR3 extends over 17 amino acids. The J segment lost 3 bases and the V segment lost 1 base, leaving 11 bases of the junction unmatched. CDR1 is SGHAT and CDR2 is FQDESV in the germline V gene (reference sequence). The CDR3 nucleotides read TGTGCCAGCAGCTTAGAGGGACAGGAAAACGACGACTACGAGCAGTACTTC. Translating gives CASSLEGQENDDYEQYF.

The chain is built from TRBV4-3 and TRBJ2-7, with D hard to call. Germline assignment: CDR1 LGHNA and CDR2 YSLEER. The CDR3 has 15 amino acids. Trimming cost V 0 bases and J 3 bases, with 12 bases left between them. The CDR3 DNA is TGCGCCAGCAGCCAAGACCTAGGGTTAAGCTACGAGCAGTACTTC. Its protein is CASSQDLGLSYEQYF.

The chain combines TRBV5-1 with TRBJ1-1; D not certain. CDR1 and CDR2 from the germline V gene are SGHRS and YFSETQ. The germline V and J ends were trimmed by 4 bases and 3 bases, with 19 bases remaining between them. The CDR3 consists of 16 residues. CDR3 sequence reads: CASSSAVGPEDTEAFF. CDR3 DNA: TGCGCCAGCAGCAGCGCCGTCGGGCCCGAGGACACTGAAGCTTTCTTT.

The rearrangement joins TRBV28 to TRBJ1-1; TRBD1 is a possible D gene (6 bases). In germline, CDR1 is MDHEN, CDR2 SYDVKM. V dropped 7 bases and J dropped 3 bases, with 18 bases sitting between them. CDR3 length: 15 amino acids. The CDR3 DNA sequence: TGTGCCAGCATCCTAGGGGGGTGGAGGGACACTGAAGCTTTCTTT. It specifies CASILGGWRDTEAFF.

The rearrangement links TRBV10-3 to TRBJ2-7; TRBD1 matches at 9 bases. Germline CDR1 and CDR2: ENHRY and SYGVKD. The CDR3 spans 12 residues. The V segment lost 10 bases and the J segment 5 bases; nucleotides outside the gene matches: 6. The CDR3 spells CATTGQGNEQYF. The CDR3 DNA is TGTGCCACGACGGGACAGGGCAACGAGCAGTACTTC.

The genes are TRBV27 and TRBJ2-7; D call uncertain. This CDR3 spans 14 amino acids. Germline V gives CDR1 MNHEY, CDR2 SMNVEV (reference sequence). Trimming cost V 2 bases and J 0 bases, with 8 bases left between them. CDR3 nucleotides: TGTGCCAGCAGTTTAGGGCCGTACTCCTACGAGCAGTACTTC. Residues: CASSLGPYSYEQYF.

V and J are TRBV11-2 and TRBJ2-3; perhaps TRBD1 as D (6 bases). V lost 7 bases and J lost 6, with 20 bases in between. The CDR3 sequence is 15 residues long. Germline V lookup: CDR1 SGHAT, CDR2 FQNNGV. CDR3 region: CASKRAGAPVDTQYF. CDR3 in DNA: TGTGCCAGCAAGAGGGCAGGGGCCCCCGTTGATACGCAGTATTTT.

The chain links TRBV28 to TRBJ2-7, with 11 bases that match TRBD2. The V gene end was trimmed by 7 bases and the J gene end by 1 base; junction bases not matched to a gene: 27. The CDR3 extends over 22 amino acids. Germline lookup yields CDR1 MDHEN and CDR2 SYDVKM. The CDR3 is CASMGEHSGLAGGTKWSYEQYF. The CDR3 bases are TGTGCCAGCATGGGGGAACATTCGGGGCTAGCGGGAGGCACCAAGTGGTCCTACGAGCAGTACTTC.

The genes are TRBV12-3 or TRBV12-4 and TRBJ2-3; 12 nucleotides agree with TRBD2. J gave up 4 bases and V 6 bases, and 14 bases lay outside the gene matches. The length of the CDR3 is 18 residues. Here the CDR3 reads CASSWVLAGGGSADTQYF. The CDR3 nucleotides are TGTGCCAGCAGCTGGGTACTAGCGGGAGGAGGGAGCGCAGATACGCAGTATTTT.

V and J are TRBV2 and TRBJ2-2, with D maybe TRBD1 (7 bases). The CDR3 covers 16 residues. Looked up from germline, CDR1 is SNHLY and CDR2 is FYNNEI. Trimming pared 6 bases from V and 7 bases from J, leaving 21 bases between. Here the CDR3 DNA reads TGTGCCAGCAGCCAACAACCAGGGGGAGGTAACGGGGAGCTGTTTTTT. This codes for CASSQQPGGGNGELFF.

The chain is built from TRBV29-1 and TRBJ2-1; D not certain. The germline V gene encodes CDR1 SQVTM and CDR2 ANQGSEA. This CDR3 comprises 10 residues. V gave up 6 bases and J gave up 5 bases, with 5 bases separating them. DNA of the CDR3: TGCAGCGTCTTGAACAATGAGCAGTTCTTC. This sequence encodes CSVLNNEQFF.

V usage is TRBV29-1 and J usage is TRBJ2-7; D uncertain. Trimming cost V 2 bases and J 4 bases, with 15 bases left between them. CDR1 and CDR2 from the germline V gene are SQVTM and ANQGSEA. The CDR3 covers 14 residues. CDR3 region: CSVEWADGRYEQYF. The CDR3, as DNA: TGCAGCGTTGAATGGGCCGACGGAAGGTACGAGCAGTACTTC.

The chain carries TRBV20-1 and TRBJ1-2; 8 positions agree with TRBD1. V was clipped by 6 bases and J by 2 bases; unmatched bases: 8. The CDR3 consists of 14 residues. Germline CDR1 and CDR2: DFQATT and SNEGSKA (reference sequence). CDR3 region: CSAEGDRRNYGYTF. CDR3 coding DNA: TGCAGTGCCGAGGGGGACAGGAGGAACTATGGCTACACCTTC.

V is TRBV6-1 and J is TRBJ2-4; 10 bases are shared with TRBD1. Germline loops: CDR1 MNHNS, CDR2 SASEGT. The CDR3 is 16 amino acids. After removal of 2 bases from V and 2 bases from J, the junction contained 3 bases not matched to a gene. Written as DNA, the CDR3 is TGTGCCAGCAGTGAAAGGACAGGGGGGACCAAAAACATTCAGTACTTC. The encoded protein is CASSERTGGTKNIQYF.

This sequence joins TRBV7-6 and TRBJ2-1, with a possible D match to TRBD2 (6 bases). The CDR3 extends over 16 amino acids. CDR1 is SGHVS, CDR2 FNYEAQ, per germline. With 5 bases removed from V and 7 bases from J, the gap between germline ends came to 21 bases. The CDR3 sequence: CASSGPQAGGWNEQFF. The CDR3 DNA sequence: TGTGCCAGCAGCGGCCCCCAAGCGGGCGGCTGGAATGAGCAGTTCTTC.

This chain connects TRBV19 to TRBJ2-6; D unresolved. CDR3 length equals 15 residues. Germline values: CDR1 LNHDA, CDR2 SQIVND (reference sequence). Trimming shortened V by 3 bases and J by 0 bases, and 6 bases separated the two germline ends. Written as DNA, the CDR3 is TGTGCCAGTAGTATTGGGAACTCTGGGGCCAACGTCCTGACTTTC. The encoded protein is CASSIGNSGANVLTF.

This clonotype was seen only once. The CDR3 here is CASRLWVVSPLHF. Written as DNA, the CDR3 is TGTGCCAGTAGACTATGGGTGGTCTCACCCCTCCACTTT. The rearrangement links TRBV19 to TRBJ1-6, with no clear D. This CDR3 has 13 residues. Looked up from germline, CDR1 is LNHDA and CDR2 is SQIVND (reference sequence). Trimming stripped 6 bases from V and 10 bases from J, with 13 bases between.

V gene TRBV4-2 combines with J gene TRBJ2-7; D tentatively reads TRBD1 or TRBD2 (5 bases each). Germline lookup yields CDR1 LGHNA and CDR2 YNFKEQ. CDR3 length equals 16 residues. The germline V and J ends were trimmed by 0 bases and 0 bases, with 12 bases remaining between them. As DNA, the CDR3 is TGTGCCAGCAGCCAAGATCGGGACCCGAACTCCTACGAGCAGTACTTC. This gives the protein CASSQDRDPNSYEQYF.

The V call is TRBV9, the J call TRBJ1-1; TRBD1 aligns across 7 bases. This CDR3 has 15 amino acids. Germline V gene lookup returns CDR1 SGDLS and CDR2 YYNGEE. The junction had 5 bases not matched to a gene; V was cut back by 2 bases and J by 1 base. The chain's CDR3 is CASSVGDRPNTEAFF. CDR3 DNA sequence: TGTGCCAGCAGCGTGGGGGACAGACCGAACACTGAAGCTTTCTTT.

This clonotype has only one observation. V usage is TRBV12-5 and J usage is TRBJ1-4; maybe TRBD1 (5 bases). Germline CDR1 LGHNT, CDR2 FRNRAP. This CDR3 region has 15 residues. V lost 7 bases to trimming and J lost 3 bases, with 15 bases between them. The CDR3 DNA sequence: TGTGCTAGTGCCCTGTGGGGGAAACCTAATGAAAAACTGTTTTTT. It specifies CASALWGKPNEKLFF.

This chain links TRBV6-1 with TRBJ1-6; D is unclear. The CDR3 is 17 amino acids. The germline V gene encodes CDR1 MNHNS and CDR2 SASEGT. Trimming pared 1 base from V and 9 bases from J, leaving 19 bases between. CDR3 sequence (DNA): TGTGCCAGCAGTGAAGGGGATGGAGGGTGGTTTTCTTCACCCCTCCACTTT. Translated: CASSEGDGGWFSSPLHF.

The J gene is TRBJ2-5, the V gene TRBV2, with 7 bases lining up with TRBD2. The CDR3 is 15 residues long. CDR1 is SNHLY and CDR2 is FYNNEI in the germline V gene. V lost 4 bases, J lost 0 bases, and 5 bases stayed unmatched. For the CDR3, the DNA is TGTGCCAGCAGTGCCCGGGGGGACGACCAAGAGACCCAGTACTTC. This sequence encodes CASSARGDDQETQYF.

This clonotype was found a few times. This sequence joins TRBV28 and TRBJ2-7; maybe TRBD2 (6 bases). This CDR3 has 12 residues. Germline V lookup: CDR1 MDHEN, CDR2 SYDVKM. Between the trimmed V and J ends, which lost 6 bases and 7 bases, there was a span of 13 bases. In DNA, the CDR3 is TGTGCCAGCAGCCTAATCGGGGGAGAGCAGTACTTC. Protein sequence: CASSLIGGEQYF.

This clonotype has just one count. The chain couples TRBV19 to TRBJ1-4; D gene uncertain. The V gene lost 6 bases and the J gene lost 8 bases, with 19 bases spanning the gap. CDR1 is LNHDA, CDR2 SQIVND, per germline (reference sequence). The CDR3 has 15 amino acids. CDR3 nucleotides: TGTGCCAGTAGACCTGACTTCTATCGCTACGAAAAACTGTTTTTT. Protein: CASRPDFYRYEKLFF. The full variable domain, its missing parts supplied by reference TRBV19 and TRBJ1-4, is DGGITQSPKYLFRKEGQNVTLSCEQNLNHDAMYWYRQDPGQGLRLIYYSQIVNDFQKGDIAEGYSVSREKKESFPLTVTSAQKNPTAFYLCASRPDFYRYEKLFFGSGTQLSVL.

The V and J genes are TRBV20-1 and TRBJ2-7, with 9 bases identical to TRBD2. CDR3 size: 13 residues. With 4 bases clipped from V and 4 bases from J, the junction kept 5 bases outside the gene matches. In germline, CDR1 is DFQATT, CDR2 SNEGSKA (reference sequence). Here the CDR3 reads CSAIEREAYEQYF. CDR3 DNA: TGCAGTGCTATAGAGCGGGAGGCTTACGAGCAGTACTTC.

J is TRBJ1-5 and V is TRBV9; possible D gene TRBD1, 5 bases. This CDR3 contains 14 residues. Germline V gene sequence: CDR1 SGDLS, CDR2 YYNGEE. The V end was cut by 4 bases, the J end by 1 base, with 9 bases between. The CDR3 nucleotides read TGTGCCAGCAGCCCCGGGACCAGCAATCAGCCCCAGCATTTT. Translated, it gives CASSPGTSNQPQHF.